Following are 20 T cell receptor beta chains from one sample sequenced in a study of blood T cells in healthy people across ages. The use of a sample-barcoded 5' primer and a J-beta primer mix characterized a second PCR of roughly 6 to 11 cycles. Via MiXCR, TCRdb re-called the 5' RACE reads, giving one row per CDR3 protein. The repertoire holds approximately 1.5 million distinct CDR3 sequences, with about 42% as singletons. The specimen sequenced was blood. These receptors came from a woman under 30 in good health.

This clonotype was seen just once. One junction end does not reproduce the germline sequence, and a read error may be involved. This chain joins TRBV5-1 and TRBJ2-1; a possible D gene is TRBD2 (6 bases). In germline, CDR1 is SGHRS, CDR2 YFSETQ. This CDR3 has 16 amino acids. The CDR3, as DNA: TGCACCAGCAGCTTGGCCCTGGCGGGGATATACAATGAGCAGTTCTTC. Amino acids: CTSSLALAGIYNEQFF.

The chain couples TRBV7-2 to TRBJ1-6; tentatively, D is TRBD1 (6 bases). The V and J ends lost 5 bases and 6 bases respectively, with 17 bases between them. CDR3 length: 16 amino acids. Germline CDR1 SGHTA, CDR2 FQGNSA. The CDR3 sequence is CASSLSSGAPNSPLHF. Here the CDR3 DNA reads TGTGCCAGCAGCCTTAGTTCGGGGGCGCCTAATTCACCCCTCCACTTT.

This chain uses TRBV4-1 with TRBJ2-1; 7 nucleotides match TRBD1. The CDR3 contains 17 residues. CDR1 is MGHRA and CDR2 is YSYEKL in the germline V gene. J was trimmed by 0 bases and V by 3 bases; bases with no gene match: 8. Written as DNA, the CDR3 is TGCGCCAGCAGCCATGCACAGGGGTCGGACTCCTACAATGAGCAGTTCTTC. Protein sequence: CASSHAQGSDSYNEQFF.

The table lists this clonotype with a few counts. The V gene is TRBV27, the J gene TRBJ2-4, with D possibly called TRBD1 or TRBD2 (5 bases each). Germline V gene sequence: CDR1 MNHEY, CDR2 SMNVEV (reference sequence). V was pared by 3 bases and J by 12 bases, with 15 bases between. The CDR3 covers 13 residues. DNA for the CDR3: TGTGCCAGCAGTTTGATAGGGACGGAAACTCAGTACTTC. Its translation is CASSLIGTETQYF.

This clonotype was detected a few times. V and J are TRBV9 and TRBJ1-2, with 7 bases matching TRBD1. The J segment lost 9 bases and the V segment lost 4 bases, leaving 15 bases of the junction unmatched. The germline gives CDR1 SGDLS, CDR2 YYNGEE. The CDR3 is 15 amino acids. The CDR3, as DNA: TGTGCCAGCAGCAACCGGGACAGCCAAAAAAGGCGCTACACCTTC. Its protein is CASSNRDSQKRRYTF.

V is TRBV29-1 and J is TRBJ1-1; D possibly corresponds to TRBD1 (6 bases). The germline V gene has CDR1 SQVTM and CDR2 ANQGSEA. The CDR3 has 14 residues. V lost 7 bases and J 5 bases, leaving 20 bases between the germline ends. In nucleotides, the CDR3 is TGCAGCGCCATGAGGGGGACATTAGGAACTGAAGCTTTCTTT. It encodes CSAMRGTLGTEAFF.

This clonotype occurred a few times. This rearrangement joins TRBV4-3 to TRBJ2-1; D is unclear. The V end lost 1 base, the J end lost 7 bases, and 14 bases lay between the germline ends. The CDR3 totals 15 residues. Germline assignment: CDR1 LGHNA and CDR2 YSLEER. The CDR3 protein is CASSQGAIAINEQFF. CDR3 in DNA: TGCGCCAGCAGCCAAGGTGCAATAGCTATAAATGAGCAGTTCTTC.

This chain's CDR3 is CASGVYHEQYF. In nucleotides, the CDR3 is TGTGCCAGCGGGGTTTACCACGAGCAGTACTTC. The genes are TRBV27 and TRBJ2-5, with D unresolved. Matching the DNA end better, TRBJ2-7 makes the J call doubtful. The CDR3 has 11 residues. Looked up from germline, CDR1 is MNHEY and CDR2 is SMNVEV (reference sequence).

This clonotype was detected a few times. V usage is TRBV7-9 and J usage is TRBJ1-5; D is undetermined. Per the germline V gene, CDR1 is SEHNR and CDR2 is FQNEAQ (reference sequence). This CDR3 contains 14 residues. V gave up 4 bases and J gave up 4 bases, with 11 bases separating them. The CDR3 bases are TGTGCCAGCAGCTCGCCCGGGCTAAATCAGCCCCAGCATTTT. Translation gives CASSSPGLNQPQHF.

The gene calls are TRBV20-1 and TRBJ2-1; D remains unclear. The germline gives CDR1 DFQATT, CDR2 SNEGSKA (reference sequence). V lost 3 bases, J lost 0 bases, and 9 bases lay in between. This CDR3 region has 14 residues. Written as DNA, the CDR3 is TGCAGTGCTAGCAACTCATACTCCTACAATGAGCAGTTCTTC. It encodes CSASNSYSYNEQFF.

This clonotype was counted only a few times. At one of its ends the junction is not consistent with the germline gene, which may arise from a read error. This chain uses TRBV6-6 with TRBJ2-1, with TRBD2 matching 8 bases. CDR1 MNHNY and CDR2 SVGAGI come from the germline V gene (reference sequence). The CDR3 is 13 amino acids. The DNA of the CDR3 is TGTGCCGGCAGTTACTCGGGGGGGGGCTTGCAGTTCTTC. Its translation is CAGSYSGGGLQFF.

This sequence joins TRBV12-3 or TRBV12-4 and TRBJ2-1; 13 bases fit TRBD2. This CDR3 has 15 residues. The V gene end was trimmed by 5 bases and the J gene end by 6 bases; junction bases not matched to a gene: 4. CDR3 DNA: TGTGCCAGCAGTCGCCGGACTAGCGGGAGCAATGAGCAGTTCTTC. Translating it yields CASSRRTSGSNEQFF.

The chain employs TRBV5-6 and TRBJ2-7, with unresolved D. Germline-derived CDR1 and CDR2 are SGHDT and YYEEEE. V lost 1 base to trimming and J lost 2 bases, with 13 bases between them. CDR3 size: 15 residues. The CDR3 region has the DNA TGTGCCAGCAGCTTGAGGTTGGCCTCAACCTACGAGCAGTACTTC. Encoded protein: CASSLRLASTYEQYF.

This sequence joins TRBV27 and TRBJ2-3; 7 bases match TRBD1. Germline-derived CDR1 and CDR2 are MNHEY and SMNVEV (reference sequence). Germline trimming cut 4 bases from V and 6 bases from J; bases unmatched to any gene: 13. This CDR3 is 16 amino acids long. CDR3 region: CASSSGGRNRGDTQYF. The CDR3 DNA is TGTGCCAGCAGTTCTGGTGGCCGAAACAGGGGCGATACGCAGTATTTT.

This clonotype was detected a few times. V gene TRBV25-1 combines with J gene TRBJ2-1; D is unclear. Deletions cut 3 bases from V and 3 bases from J, with 6 bases between. This CDR3 comprises 13 residues. From germline, CDR1 is MGHDK and CDR2 SYGVNS. This CDR3 is CASSEVDYNEQFF. DNA of the CDR3: TGTGCCAGCAGTGAGGTGGACTACAATGAGCAGTTCTTC.

The chain couples TRBV29-1 to TRBJ1-1; TRBD1 matches at 8 bases. This CDR3 is 13 amino acids long. With V trimmed by 4 bases and J by 3 bases, 4 bases remained unmatched. From germline, CDR1 is SQVTM and CDR2 ANQGSEA. The CDR3 sequence: CSVGEDRDTEAFF. CDR3 DNA sequence: TGCAGCGTTGGAGAGGACAGGGACACTGAAGCTTTCTTT.

This clonotype has just one count. The J gene is TRBJ1-6, the V gene TRBV7-2; D possibly corresponds to TRBD1 (5 bases). The V end was cut by 1 base, the J end by 7 bases, with 14 bases between. This CDR3 comprises 16 residues. The germline CDR1 and CDR2 sequences are SGHTA and FQGNSA. CDR3 in amino acids: CASSLEGTTLNSPLHF. In DNA, the CDR3 is TGTGCCAGCAGCTTAGAGGGGACTACACTCAATTCACCCCTCCACTTT.

The rearrangement joins TRBV20-1 to TRBJ2-7; TRBD2 matches 7 bases. The ends lost 2 bases at V and 12 bases at J; junction bases unmatched: 19. The CDR3 sequence is 15 residues long. Germline V lookup: CDR1 DFQATT, CDR2 SNEGSKA (reference sequence). The CDR3: CSARPGGSWGETRYF. CDR3 in DNA: TGCAGTGCTAGACCCGGGGGGTCCTGGGGAGAGACCCGGTACTTC.

A few counts support this clonotype. The chain employs TRBV4-1 and TRBJ1-4, with TRBD1 as a possible D gene (6 bases). V dropped 0 bases and J dropped 8 bases, with 13 bases sitting between them. Germline lookup yields CDR1 MGHRA and CDR2 YSYEKL. This CDR3 region has 15 residues. The DNA for the CDR3 is TGCGCCAGCAGCCAAGAAGGGCGACAGGAGGAAAAACTGTTTTTT. It is translated as CASSQEGRQEEKLFF.

The gene calls are TRBV27 and TRBJ2-7, with TRBD2 identical over 16 bases. The V gene's germline CDR1 is MNHEY and CDR2 SMNVEV (reference sequence). The V gene end was trimmed by 7 bases and the J gene end by 7 bases; junction bases not matched to a gene: 13. There are 17 residues in the CDR3. CDR3 in DNA: TGTGCCAGCACCCCAACCGGGACTAGCGGGAGGGTTAATGAGCAGTACTTC. Amino acid sequence: CASTPTGTSGRVNEQYF.